The rows below give T cell receptor beta chains drawn from one sample of a study of blood T cell repertoires in COVID-19. Assay: immunoSEQ multiplex PCR; the TCRdb copy retains only in-frame clones and omits some. Of about 210,000 clones in the sample, less than 90% are singletons; the top ten hold about 1.7%. Sequenced input: peripheral blood. These receptors were collected from a man between 70 and 80 years old with acute or convalescent COVID-19. Each CDR3 is given with its conserved first and last residue. The D gene is left open where the match is weak. Not all rows give a size; the values are once, few, many and, for expanded clones, a class.

v_call	j_call	clone_size	d_call	cdr3_aa	cdr3_nt
TRBV3-1/TRBV3-2	TRBJ1-3	NA	NA	CASSLMGGALSGNTIYF	TGTGCCAGCAGTTTAATGGGGGGGGCCCTCTCTGGAAACACCATATATTTT
TRBV5-4	TRBJ1-2	NA	TRBD1	CASSADRVHGYTF	TGTGCCAGCAGCGCAGACAGGGTCCATGGCTACACCTTC
TRBV28	TRBJ2-3	NA	TRBD1	CASSLRDRVITDTQYF	TGTGCCAGCAGTTTAAGGGACAGGGTGATTACAGATACGCAGTATTTT
TRBV7-9	TRBJ2-4	NA	NA	CASSAGQARGGIQYF	TGTGCCAGCAGCGCTGGACAAGCTCGAGGTGGCATTCAGTACTTC
TRBV21-1	TRBJ2-7	NA	NA	CASSKEIEGEDNSYEQYF	TGTGCCAGCAGCAAAGAGATAGAAGGGGAGGACAACTCCTACGAGCAGTACTTC
TRBV19	TRBJ1-2	NA	TRBD1	CASSTGDRITNYGYTF	TGTGCCAGTAGTACCGGGGACAGAATAACTAACTATGGCTACACCTTC
TRBV18	TRBJ2-7	once	TRBD1	CASSPKGTGAYEQYF	TGTGCCAGCTCACCAAAAGGGACAGGGGCCTACGAGCAGTACTTC
TRBV5-6	TRBJ2-3	NA	NA	CASSPIGTQSGPSQYF	TGTGCCAGCAGCCCGATCGGAACGCAGAGTGGGCCAAGTCAGTATTTT
TRBV3-1/TRBV3-2	TRBJ2-1	NA	TRBD2	CASSQWSGRANEQFF	TGTGCCAGCAGCCAATGGAGCGGGAGGGCCAATGAGCAGTTCTTC
TRBV18	TRBJ1-5	NA	TRBD1	CASSLTGTSNQPQHF	TGTGCCAGCTCACTGACAGGGACTAGCAATCAGCCCCAGCATTTT
TRBV28	TRBJ2-2	NA	TRBD1	CASSLSRGRGRELFF	TGTGCCAGCAGTTTAAGTAGGGGGCGAGGCAGGGAGCTGTTTTTT
TRBV6-5	TRBJ1-3	NA	NA	CAAGDSGNTIYF	TGTGCCGCGGGGGATTCTGGAAACACCATATATTTT
TRBV15	TRBJ1-4	NA	NA	CATSFALTNEKLFF	TGTGCCACCAGCTTCGCCTTAACAAATGAAAAACTGTTTTTT
TRBV24-1	TRBJ1-2	NA	TRBD1	CATSQGVGYTF	TGTGCCACCAGTCAGGGGGTTGGCTACACCTTC
TRBV30	TRBJ1-2	NA	NA	CAWSLQPANYGYTF	TGTGCCTGGAGTCTACAGCCAGCTAACTATGGCTACACCTTC
TRBV5-6	TRBJ2-5	once	NA	CASSLTRDEETQYF	TGTGCCAGCAGCTTGACGCGGGATGAGGAGACCCAGTACTTC
TRBV27	TRBJ2-7	once	TRBD2	CANPAGTSGRGGSYEQYF	TGTGCCAACCCCGCCGGGACTAGCGGGAGGGGGGGCTCCTACGAGCAGTACTTC
TRBV3-1/TRBV3-2	TRBJ2-3	NA	TRBD2	CASSPASGRSTDTQYF	TGTGCCAGCAGCCCTGCTAGCGGGAGAAGCACAGATACGCAGTATTTT
TRBV11-2	TRBJ2-7	NA	TRBD1	CASTKTGTAYEQYF	TGTGCCAGCACAAAAACCGGGACAGCGTACGAGCAGTACTTC
TRBV20-1	TRBJ2-5	NA	NA	CSAREGRTQYF	TGCAGTGCTAGAGAGGGGCGGACCCAGTACTTC
TRBV28	TRBJ1-2	NA	NA	CASSVGHGYTF	TGTGCCAGCAGTGTGGGACACGGCTACACCTTC
TRBV14	TRBJ2-1	NA	NA	CASSQSTASARLISSYNEQFF	TGTGCCAGCAGCCAATCTACGGCTAGCGCGAGACTAATAAGCTCCTACAATGAGCAGTTCTTC
TRBV7-2	TRBJ2-5	NA	NA	CASSLARGLGQETQYF	TGTGCCAGCAGCTTAGCGAGAGGGTTAGGGCAAGAGACCCAGTACTTC
TRBV28	TRBJ2-7	once	TRBD2	CASSLTPSGTSYEQYF	TGTGCCAGCAGTTTAACGCCTAGCGGGACCTCCTACGAGCAGTACTTC
TRBV7-9	TRBJ2-3	once	NA	CASSVGTTDTQYF	TGTGCCAGCAGCGTCGGGACTACAGATACGCAGTATTTT
TRBV19	TRBJ1-1	NA	NA	CASSIQGGTEAFF	TGTGCCAGTAGTATTCAGGGTGGTACTGAAGCTTTCTTT
TRBV2	TRBJ2-7	NA	NA	CASSSSQGDEQYF	TGTGCCAGCAGCTCGTCTCAGGGCGACGAGCAGTACTTC
TRBV5-1	TRBJ2-5	NA	NA	CASRGEPIKETQYF	TGCGCCAGCAGAGGAGAACCTATCAAAGAGACCCAGTACTTC
TRBV30	TRBJ1-3	once	NA	CAWSVGRRYSGNTIYF	TGTGCCTGGAGCGTAGGGAGGAGGTACTCTGGAAACACCATATATTTT
TRBV7-2	TRBJ2-5	NA	TRBD1	CASSLARTGQETQYF	TGTGCCAGCAGCTTAGCGCGGACAGGGCAAGAGACCCAGTACTTC
TRBV30	TRBJ1-6	NA	NA	CAWNLGGNSNSPLHF	TGTGCCTGGAATTTAGGAGGGAACTCTAATTCACCCCTCCACTTT
TRBV4-1	TRBJ2-7	NA	TRBD2	CASSLTTSGSYEQYF	TGCGCCAGCAGCCTTACGACTAGCGGGAGCTACGAGCAGTACTTC
TRBV19	TRBJ2-2	NA	TRBD2	CASSIGGGPGELFF	TGTGCCAGTAGTATTGGGGGAGGGCCCGGGGAGCTGTTTTTT
TRBV6-1	TRBJ1-5	few	NA	CASSAGILNSNQPQHF	TGTGCCAGCAGTGCAGGGATCCTCAATAGCAATCAGCCCCAGCATTTT
TRBV7-2	TRBJ2-7	NA	NA	CASSFFQSYEQYF	TGTGCCAGCAGCTTTTTCCAGTCCTACGAGCAGTACTTC
TRBV6-4	TRBJ2-2	NA	TRBD2	CASSEIAGTTGELFF	TGTGCCAGCAGTGAGATAGCGGGAACCACCGGGGAGCTGTTTTTT
TRBV19	TRBJ2-7	NA	TRBD1	CASGTGVYEQYF	TGTGCCAGTGGGACAGGGGTCTACGAGCAGTACTTC
TRBV2	TRBJ2-1	NA	NA	CASSELRGSYNEQFF	TGTGCCAGCAGTGAACTGCGGGGCTCCTACAATGAGCAGTTCTTC
TRBV9	TRBJ2-1	NA	TRBD2	CASSVLAGGYNEQFF	TGTGCCAGCAGCGTACTAGCGGGAGGATACAATGAGCAGTTCTTC
TRBV3-1/TRBV3-2	TRBJ2-7	NA	NA	CASSRASSDEQYF	TGTGCCAGCAGCCGAGCTAGTAGCGACGAGCAGTACTTC
TRBV28	TRBJ2-3	NA	NA	CASRGTSTDTQYF	TGTGCCAGCAGGGGGACTAGCACAGATACGCAGTATTTT
TRBV24-1	TRBJ2-6	once	NA	CATSDPNSGANVLTF	TGTGCCACCAGTGACCCTAACTCTGGGGCCAACGTCCTGACTTTC
TRBV28	TRBJ2-1	many	NA	CASSPLWGPSSYNEQFF	TGTGCCAGCAGTCCTCTTTGGGGCCCAAGCTCCTACAATGAGCAGTTCTTC